Listed here is a single TCR beta chain. The antigen is not known. Nashville, Tennessee was home to all donors, who were Caucasian adults. Partitioning of CD4+ cells yielded a CD45RA+ naive subset and a CD45RA-negative memory subset. The CDR3 spans 17 residues. V lost 5 bases and J lost 0, with 19 bases in between. The germline V gene encodes CDR1 SEHNR and CDR2 FQNEAQ (reference sequence). These data are taken from a study of shared clonotypes between healthy human individuals. Overall study results and limits: The study found about 5% of naive CD4 clonotypes shared across a handful of donors. A reduction in generation probabilities was seen for non-shared clonotypes relative to those shared by all four donors.

Clones were read by immunoSEQ multiplex PCR, and TCRdb kept only the in-frame ones, dropping some. The profile shows 2 million to 3 million clones, roughly 93% of them singletons. The rearrangement uses TRBV7-9 and TRBJ1-1; D is unclear. The sample consisted of naive CD4+ T cells from PBMCs. This sample's subset: CD45RA+ positively selected. This receptor was obtained from a man aged 18 to 29 in good health. Some clones in this sample may be carry-over from other donors' samples. The CDR3 DNA sequence: TGTGCCAGCAGCCCGGGTGGAGGAACGAAAATGAACACTGAAGCTTTCTTT. Translated, it gives CASSPGGGTKMNTEAFF.